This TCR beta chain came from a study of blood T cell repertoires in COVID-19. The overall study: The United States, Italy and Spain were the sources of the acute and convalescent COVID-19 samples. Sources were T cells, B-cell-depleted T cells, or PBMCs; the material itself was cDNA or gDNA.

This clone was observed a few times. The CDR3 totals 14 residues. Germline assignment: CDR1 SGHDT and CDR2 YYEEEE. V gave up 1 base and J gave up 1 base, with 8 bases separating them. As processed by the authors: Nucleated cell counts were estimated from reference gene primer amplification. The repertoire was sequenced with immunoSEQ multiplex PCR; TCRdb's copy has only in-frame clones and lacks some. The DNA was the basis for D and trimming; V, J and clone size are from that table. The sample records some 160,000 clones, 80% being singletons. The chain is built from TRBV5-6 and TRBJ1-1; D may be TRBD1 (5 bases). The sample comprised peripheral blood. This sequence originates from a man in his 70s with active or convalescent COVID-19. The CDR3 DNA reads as TGTGCCAGCAGCTTGAGACAGACGAACACTGAAGCTTTCTTT. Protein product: CASSLRQTNTEAFF.